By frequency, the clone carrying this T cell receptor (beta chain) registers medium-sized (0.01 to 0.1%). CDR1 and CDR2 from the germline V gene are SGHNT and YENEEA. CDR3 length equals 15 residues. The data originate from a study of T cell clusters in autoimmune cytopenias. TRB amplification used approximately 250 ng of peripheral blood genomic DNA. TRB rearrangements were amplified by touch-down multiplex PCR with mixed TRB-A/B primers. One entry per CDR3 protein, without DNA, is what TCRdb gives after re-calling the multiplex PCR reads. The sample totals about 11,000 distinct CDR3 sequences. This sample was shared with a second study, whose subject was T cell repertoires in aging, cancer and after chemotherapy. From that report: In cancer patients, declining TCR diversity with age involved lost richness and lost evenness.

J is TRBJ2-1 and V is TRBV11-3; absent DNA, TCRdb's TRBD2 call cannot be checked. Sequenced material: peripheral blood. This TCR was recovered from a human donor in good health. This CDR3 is CASSSKRGGYNEQFF.